This passage covers 5 T cell receptor beta chains from one sample sequenced in a study of shared clonotypes between healthy human individuals. Using immunoSEQ multiplex PCR, the repertoire was profiled, and TCRdb retains in-frame clones only, with some absent. The table records about 1 million clones, approximately 68% of them present only once. What was sequenced was memory CD4+ T cells sorted from blood. The subset was: CD45RA-negative fraction. The receptor set was obtained from a man aged 18-30 years in good health.

Details on this clone: This may come from a read error, since a much larger clone is one base off. The chain recombines TRBV5-1 with TRBJ1-1; 9 positions agree with TRBD1. The CDR3 contains 15 residues. Trimming removed 0 bases from V and 1 base from J; junction bases left unmatched: 1. Germline V CDR1 and CDR2: SGHRS, YFSETQ. As DNA, the CDR3 is TGCGCCAGCAGCTTGGTGGGACAGGGGAACACTGAAGCTTTCTTT. This sequence encodes CASSLVGQGNTEAFF. Filled out from reference TRBV5-1 and TRBJ1-1, the complete variable domain reads KAGVTQTPRYLIKTRGQQVTLSCSPISGHRSVSWYQQTPGQGLQFLFEYFSETQRNKGNFPGRFSGRQFSNSRSEMNVSTLELGDSALYLCASSLVGQGNTEAFFGQGTRLTVV.

The chain has TRBV2 and TRBJ2-7; 7 bases agree with TRBD2. CDR3 length: 14 amino acids. J lost 2 bases, V lost 6 bases, and 7 bases had no gene match. CDR1 SNHLY and CDR2 FYNNEI come from the germline V gene. This chain's CDR3 is CASSGSSGTYEQYF. The CDR3 DNA sequence: TGTGCCAGCAGCGGTTCTAGCGGTACCTACGAGCAGTACTTC.

This chain joins TRBV6-5 and TRBJ1-2; TRBD1 aligns across 9 bases. V lost 0 bases, J lost 13 bases, and 9 bases stayed unmatched. The CDR3 has 14 residues. Germline V gene sequence: CDR1 MNHEY, CDR2 SVGAGI. CDR3 sequence reads: CASSYSRGQGFSTF. For the CDR3, the DNA is TGTGCCAGCAGTTACTCGAGGGGACAGGGTTTTTCCACCTTC.

The chain is built from TRBV2 and TRBJ2-7; 14 bases line up with TRBD2. Germline lookup yields CDR1 SNHLY and CDR2 FYNNEI. The CDR3 is 15 amino acids. J was trimmed by 3 bases and V by 6 bases; bases with no gene match: 4. The CDR3 loop reads CASRAGTSGSYEQYF. CDR3 DNA: TGTGCCAGCAGAGCCGGGACTAGCGGGAGCTACGAGCAGTACTTC.

The gene calls are TRBV10-3 and TRBJ1-1, with a weak D call TRBD1 (6 bases). The ends were cut back, 2 bases at V and 6 bases at J, with 16 bases in the middle. Germline values: CDR1 ENHRY, CDR2 SYGVKD. This CDR3 contains 15 residues. The CDR3 DNA reads TGTGCCATCAGTGAGAAAGGGGGAATAGGGGCTGAAGCTTTCTTT. Its protein product is CAISEKGGIGAEAFF.